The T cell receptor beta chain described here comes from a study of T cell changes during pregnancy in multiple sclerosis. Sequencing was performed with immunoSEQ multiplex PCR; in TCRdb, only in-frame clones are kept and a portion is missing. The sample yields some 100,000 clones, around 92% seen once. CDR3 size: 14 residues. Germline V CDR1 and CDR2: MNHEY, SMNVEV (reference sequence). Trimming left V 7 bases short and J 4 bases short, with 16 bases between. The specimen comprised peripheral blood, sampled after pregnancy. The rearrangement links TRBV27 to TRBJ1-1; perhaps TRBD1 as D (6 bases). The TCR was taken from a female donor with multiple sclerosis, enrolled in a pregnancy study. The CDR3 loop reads CASTPGGRSTEAFF. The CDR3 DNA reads TGTGCCAGCACCCCGGGGGGGCGCTCCACTGAAGCTTTCTTT.